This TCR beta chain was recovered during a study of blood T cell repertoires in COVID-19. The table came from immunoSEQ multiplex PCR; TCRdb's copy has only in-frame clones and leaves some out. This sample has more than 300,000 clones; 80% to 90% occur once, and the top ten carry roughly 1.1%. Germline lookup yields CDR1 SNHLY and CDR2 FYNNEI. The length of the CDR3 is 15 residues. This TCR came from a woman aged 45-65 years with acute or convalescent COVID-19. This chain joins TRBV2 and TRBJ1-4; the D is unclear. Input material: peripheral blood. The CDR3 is CAMLVASATNEKLFF. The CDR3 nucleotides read TGTGCGATGCTCGTGGCATCCGCAACTAATGAAAAACTGTTTTTT.